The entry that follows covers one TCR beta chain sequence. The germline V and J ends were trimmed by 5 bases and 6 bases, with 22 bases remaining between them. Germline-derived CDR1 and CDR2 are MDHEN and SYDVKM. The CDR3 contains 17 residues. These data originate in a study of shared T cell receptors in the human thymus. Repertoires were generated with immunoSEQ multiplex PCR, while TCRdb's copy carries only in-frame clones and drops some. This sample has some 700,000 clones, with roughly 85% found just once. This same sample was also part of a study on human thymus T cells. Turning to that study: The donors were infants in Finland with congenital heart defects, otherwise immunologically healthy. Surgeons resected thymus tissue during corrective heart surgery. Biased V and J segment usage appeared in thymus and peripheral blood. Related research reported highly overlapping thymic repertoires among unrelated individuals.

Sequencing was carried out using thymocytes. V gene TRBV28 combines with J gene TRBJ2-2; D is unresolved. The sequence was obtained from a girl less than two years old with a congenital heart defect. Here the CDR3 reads CASSISIIRQVAGELFF. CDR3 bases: TGTGCCAGCAGTATATCAATTATACGACAAGTGGCCGGGGAGCTGTTTTTT.